The sequence of this TCR beta chain was determined in a study of early stage breast cancer tumors. Broader study findings: Compared with adjacent normal breast, tumors showed about 2.4-fold denser, more clonal T cells.

As regards this clone: As yet, its antigen is unknown.

Germline V lookup: CDR1 SGHRS, CDR2 YFSETQ. V gave up 3 bases and J gave up 6 bases, with 7 bases separating them. CDR3 length equals 12 residues. Libraries were prepared by immunoSEQ multiplex PCR; TCRdb keeps only in-frame clonotypes and omits some of them. The profile shows roughly 13,000 clones, about 80% of them singletons. The clonotype comes from a person aged 45 to 60 with breast cancer. The chain joins TRBV5-1 to TRBJ2-1; D uncertain. Sequencing used normal breast tissue next to the tumor. CDR3 nucleotides: TGCGCCAGCAGCTATACCGGCAATGAGCAGTTCTTC. It translates to CASSYTGNEQFF. Full variable domain (rest looked up from reference TRBV5-1 and TRBJ2-1): KAGVTQTPRYLIKTRGQQVTLSCSPISGHRSVSWYQQTPGQGLQFLFEYFSETQRNKGNFPGRFSGRQFSNSRSEMNVSTLELGDSALYLCASSYTGNEQFFGPGTRLTVL.